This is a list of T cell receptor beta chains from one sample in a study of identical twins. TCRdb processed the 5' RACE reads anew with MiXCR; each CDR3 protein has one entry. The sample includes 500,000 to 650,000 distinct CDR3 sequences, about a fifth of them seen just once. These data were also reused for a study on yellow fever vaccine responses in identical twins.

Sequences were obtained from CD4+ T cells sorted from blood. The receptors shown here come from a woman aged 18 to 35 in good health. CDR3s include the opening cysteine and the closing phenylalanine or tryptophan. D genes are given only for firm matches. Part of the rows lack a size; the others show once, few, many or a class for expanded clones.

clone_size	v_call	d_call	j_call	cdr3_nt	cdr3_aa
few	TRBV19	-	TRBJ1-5	TGTGCCACGGGACCGATGACCGGGCCCCAGCATTTT	CATGPMTGPQHF
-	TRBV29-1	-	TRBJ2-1	TGCAGCGTAACCAATGCTGTGGGGTCGGTCGAGCAGTTCTTC	CSVTNAVGSVEQFF
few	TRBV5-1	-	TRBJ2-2	TGCGCCAGCAGCCCGAACTTTGGGGGAGACGGGGAGCTGTTTTTT	CASSPNFGGDGELFF
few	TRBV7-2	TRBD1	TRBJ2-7	TGTGCCAGCAGCAAAGGAGGGACAGGGTTCCGCGAGCAGTACTTC	CASSKGGTGFREQYF
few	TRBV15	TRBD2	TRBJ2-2	TGTGCCACCAGCAGAGGTTCTAGCGGGGTAACCGGGGAGCTGTTTTTT	CATSRGSSGVTGELFF
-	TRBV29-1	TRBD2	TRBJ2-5	TGCAGCGTTGAAAGGGGTTTTGGAGCGGGAGCACAAGAGACCCAGTACTTC	CSVERGFGAGAQETQYF
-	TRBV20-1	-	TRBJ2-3	TGCAGTGCTAGAGGGGTAGCAGATACGCAGTATTTT	CSARGVADTQYF
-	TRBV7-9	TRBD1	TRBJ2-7	TGTGCCAGCAAAGACGTTGCAGGGGGCTCCTACGAGCAGTACTTC	CASKDVAGGSYEQYF
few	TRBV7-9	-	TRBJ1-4	TGTGCCAGCAGCCCCAGCCCAGGTTGGGGGGAAAAACTGTTTTTT	CASSPSPGWGEKLFF
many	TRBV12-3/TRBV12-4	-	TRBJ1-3	TGTGCCAGCAGCCGACAGGGAAACACCATATATTTT	CASSRQGNTIYF
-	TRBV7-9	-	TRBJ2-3	TGTGCCAGCAGCTTAGCGGGACCAAGCACAGATACGCAGTATTTT	CASSLAGPSTDTQYF
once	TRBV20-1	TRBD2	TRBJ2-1	TGCAGTGCTAGAAAGACTAGCGGGGGCGTCTACAATGAGCAGTTCTTC	CSARKTSGGVYNEQFF
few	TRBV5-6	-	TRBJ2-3	TGTGCCAGCAGCTTAGAACCCCGCGGGCCTACAGATACGCAGTATTTT	CASSLEPRGPTDTQYF
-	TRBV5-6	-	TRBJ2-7	TGTGCCAGCAGCTTGCTGGGACGGGGCCAATACGAGCAGTACTTC	CASSLLGRGQYEQYF
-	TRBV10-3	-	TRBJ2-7	TGTGCCATCAGTGGCGATAGCCGGGATCGCTACGAGCAGTACTTC	CAISGDSRDRYEQYF
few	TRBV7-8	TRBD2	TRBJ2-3	TGTGCCAGCAGCTTAGATAGCGGGAGGGCCGATACGCAGTATTTT	CASSLDSGRADTQYF
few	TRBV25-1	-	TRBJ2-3	TGTGCCAGCAGTGAATCAGGGGCCAACATTGGTACGCAGTATTTT	CASSESGANIGTQYF
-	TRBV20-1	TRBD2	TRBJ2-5	TGCAGTGCTAGAGATATGGCTAGCGGGGCAGAGACCCAGTACTTC	CSARDMASGAETQYF
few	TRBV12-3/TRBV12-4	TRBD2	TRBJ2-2	TGTGCCAGCAGTACCGGGACTAGCGGGATCACCGGGGAGCTGTTTTTT	CASSTGTSGITGELFF
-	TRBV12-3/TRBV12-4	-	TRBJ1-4	TGTGCCAGCAGTTTAAAGTGGGAAAAACTGTTTTTT	CASSLKWEKLFF
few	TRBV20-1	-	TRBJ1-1	TGCAGTGCTACTGAGGGGAGTTCTGAAGCTTTCTTT	CSATEGSSEAFF
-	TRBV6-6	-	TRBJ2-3	TGTGCCAGCCGACTAACTTCAGATACGCAGTATTTT	CASRLTSDTQYF
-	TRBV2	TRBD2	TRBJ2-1	TGTGCCAGCAGTGGTACTAGCGGCGAGCAGTTCTTC	CASSGTSGEQFF
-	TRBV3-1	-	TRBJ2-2	TGTGCCAGCAGCCAATATGACACCGGGGAGCTGTTTTTT	CASSQYDTGELFF
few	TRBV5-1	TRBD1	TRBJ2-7	TGCGCCAGCAGCTTGGAGGGGGACAGGGCCGGCGAGCAGTACTTC	CASSLEGDRAGEQYF
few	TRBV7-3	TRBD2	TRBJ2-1	TGTGCCAGCACCGACACCGGGGGGACTTCCTACAATGAGCAGTTCTTC	CASTDTGGTSYNEQFF
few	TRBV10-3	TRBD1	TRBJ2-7	TGTGCCATCAGCCCCCTGGGGACAGTCTCCTACGAGCAGTACTTC	CAISPLGTVSYEQYF
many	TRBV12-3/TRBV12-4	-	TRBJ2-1	TGTGCCAGCAAAGCCGGGACAACCTACAATGAGCAGTTCTTC	CASKAGTTYNEQFF
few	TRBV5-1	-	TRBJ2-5	TGCGCCAGCAGCGAAGGATTGGTATACGAGACCCAGTACTTC	CASSEGLVYETQYF
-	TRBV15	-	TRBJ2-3	TGTCTCACCAGTCTCGGGGAGCCAACAGATACGCAGTATTTT	CLTSLGEPTDTQYF
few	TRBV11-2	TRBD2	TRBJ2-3	TGTGCCAGCAGCCCCGCTAGCGGGATGGGGCAGTATTTT	CASSPASGMGQYF
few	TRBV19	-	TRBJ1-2	TGTGCCAGTAGTATCGCGGGCAGCATTGATGGCTACACCTTC	CASSIAGSIDGYTF
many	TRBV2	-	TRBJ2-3	TGTGCCAGCAGAAAGGGAACAGATACGCAGTATTTT	CASRKGTDTQYF
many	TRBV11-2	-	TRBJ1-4	TGTGCCAGCAGCTTGCAAATGTGGGATGAAAAACTGTTTTTT	CASSLQMWDEKLFF
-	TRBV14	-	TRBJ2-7	TGTGCCAGCAGCCCCCCGAGGACCTCAACTACCGAGCAGTACTTC	CASSPPRTSTTEQYF
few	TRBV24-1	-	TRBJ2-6	TGTGCCACCAGTGACCAGGGTGGTGGGGCCAACGTCCTGACTTTC	CATSDQGGGANVLTF